This is a list of T cell receptor beta chains from one sample in a study of T cells in Graves' hyperthyroidism and ophthalmopathy. One entry per CDR3 protein, called by TCRdb with MiXCR from the multiplex PCR reads. Here the sample spans a few hundred thousand distinct CDR3 sequences, 15% being singletons. Sequencing used blood. These receptors all stem from a woman aged 25-40 years with Graves' hyperthyroidism. Each CDR3 is given with its conserved first and last residue. A D gene is named only where the DNA matches it firmly. The size entry is marked missing in some rows and otherwise reads once, few, many or a size class.

cdr3_nt	cdr3_aa	d_call	clone_size	j_call	cdr3_length	v_call
TGTGCCAGCAGCTCAGGGACTCATGCCACTGAAGCTTTCTTT	CASSSGTHATEAFF	-	many	TRBJ1-1	14	TRBV5-8
TGTGCCAGCAGCGCTCCGGCCGGTGTATCACCCCTCCACTTT	CASSAPAGVSPLHF	-	-	TRBJ1-6	14	TRBV7-2
TGCGCCAGCAGCAGGGGACTAGCGGGTCCTACCTCCTACGAGCAGTACTTC	CASSRGLAGPTSYEQYF	TRBD2	many	TRBJ2-7	17	TRBV5-1
TGTGCCAGCAGGACGTACCCCACAGATACGCAGTATTTT	CASRTYPTDTQYF	-	many	TRBJ2-3	13	TRBV6-2/TRBV6-3
TGTGCCAGCAGTTTAGGGCTAGCGGGCACAGATACGCAGTATTTT	CASSLGLAGTDTQYF	TRBD2	many	TRBJ2-3	15	TRBV5-1
TGTGCCAGCAGTTCACTGATACAGGGAGATACGCAGTATTTT	CASSSLIQGDTQYF	-	many	TRBJ2-3	14	TRBV2
TGTGCCAGCAGCCCGGCGGCGGGGGCCTACAATGAGCAGTTCTTC	CASSPAAGAYNEQFF	TRBD2	few	TRBJ2-1	15	TRBV7-9
TGTGCCAGCAGTGCCCTAAGAGGTGGAAACACCATATATTTT	CASSALRGGNTIYF	-	few	TRBJ1-3	14	TRBV11-2
TGCAGCGTTGAGTCTTCCGCAACTAATGAAAAACTGTTTTTT	CSVESSATNEKLFF	-	-	TRBJ1-4	14	TRBV29-1
TGTGCCAGCAGTCCCCGACTCCAGCAGCGGGCCAAAAACATTCAGTACTTC	CASSPRLQQRAKNIQYF	-	many	TRBJ2-4	17	TRBV27
TGTGCCAGCAGCCCTGACGCCTACACTGAAGCTTTCTTT	CASSPDAYTEAFF	-	many	TRBJ1-1	13	TRBV28
TGTGCCACCAGCAGAAGTAGCGGGACGTCCTACAATGAGCAGTTCTTC	CATSRSSGTSYNEQFF	TRBD2	-	TRBJ2-1	16	TRBV15
TGTGCCAGCTCACCAGGGAGCGGCTCCTACAATGAGCAGTTCTTC	CASSPGSGSYNEQFF	-	many	TRBJ2-1	15	TRBV18
TGTGCCAGCAGCGTCCTAGCGGGAGCGGGTTACAATGAGCAGTTCTTC	CASSVLAGAGYNEQFF	TRBD2	-	TRBJ2-1	16	TRBV9
TGCAGTGCTAATAGCGGGCTTTACAATGAGCAGTTCTTC	CSANSGLYNEQFF	TRBD2	few	TRBJ2-1	13	TRBV20-1
TGTGCTAGTAGAGCTAGCGGGTCGGTCGAGCAGTACTTC	CASRASGSVEQYF	TRBD2	-	TRBJ2-7	13	TRBV12-5
TGCAGTGCAAGACGAGGACTGTTTTTT	CSARRGLFF	-	few	TRBJ1-4	9	TRBV20-1
TGTGCCAGCAGTTTAGGGCAGAATAACAATGAGCAGTTCTTC	CASSLGQNNNEQFF	-	many	TRBJ2-1	14	TRBV27
TGTGCCAGCAGGTTGACAGGGTACACTGAAGCTTTCTTT	CASRLTGYTEAFF	TRBD1	many	TRBJ1-1	13	TRBV28
TGTGCCAGCAGCTTAGGAGGCACAGACTACGAGCAGTACTTC	CASSLGGTDYEQYF	-	-	TRBJ2-7	14	TRBV7-9
TGTGCCAGCAGTTTAGATTTCGGGGCCATGAGCACTGAAGCTTTCTTT	CASSLDFGAMSTEAFF	-	few	TRBJ1-1	16	TRBV28
TGTGCCAGCAGCCTCGAACCGACCACCGGGGAGCTGTTTTTT	CASSLEPTTGELFF	-	-	TRBJ2-2	14	TRBV7-2
TGTGCCAGCTCACCTTTGGGGGCCCGAGAGGATGGCTACACCTTC	CASSPLGAREDGYTF	-	many	TRBJ1-2	15	TRBV18
TGTGCCAGCAGCTGGCCTAGCGGGAGGACAGATACGCAGTATTTT	CASSWPSGRTDTQYF	TRBD2	-	TRBJ2-3	15	TRBV7-9
TGTGCCAGCAGTGCTCCGGGACAGGGGAAGGACGAGCAGTACTTC	CASSAPGQGKDEQYF	TRBD1	many	TRBJ2-7	15	TRBV6-2/TRBV6-3
TGTGCCAGCGCCCAAATTCTCGGACCCAATGAAAAACTGTTTTTT	CASAQILGPNEKLFF	-	many	TRBJ1-4	15	TRBV2
TGTGCCACCAGTGCCCCCCCCGGGACTAGCGGGAAAGCTTCCTACAATGAGCAGTTCTTC	CATSAPPGTSGKASYNEQFF	TRBD2	-	TRBJ2-1	20	TRBV24-1
TGCGCCAGCAGCCCCGGATCGCTTACCTACGAGCAGTACTTC	CASSPGSLTYEQYF	-	-	TRBJ2-7	14	TRBV5-1
TGTGCCAGCAGCCTAAGGACTAGCGGGAGTGGAGAGCAGTACTTC	CASSLRTSGSGEQYF	TRBD2	few	TRBJ2-7	15	TRBV6-1
TGTGCCACCACCACAAAAGAGAGTGAGACCCAGTACTTC	CATTTKESETQYF	-	-	TRBJ2-5	13	TRBV15
TGTGCCAGCAGTCCGGGACTAGCGGGATTAACCACCGGGGAGCTGTTTTTT	CASSPGLAGLTTGELFF	TRBD2	-	TRBJ2-2	17	TRBV27
TGTGCCATCAGTGAGCCGGGACAGGGATCAGCTAATGAAAAACTGTTTTTT	CAISEPGQGSANEKLFF	TRBD1	-	TRBJ1-4	17	TRBV10-3
TGTGCCAGCAGTGCTCAAAACAGGGGCAGTGGGTACGAGCAGTACTTC	CASSAQNRGSGYEQYF	TRBD1	-	TRBJ2-7	16	TRBV25-1
TGTGCCAGCAGCTTAGATCCAGGTCAGCCCCAGCATTTT	CASSLDPGQPQHF	-	many	TRBJ1-5	13	TRBV11-2
TGTGCCAGCAGCCCTAGGGTTTTCCAGGGAGCGCAGTACTTC	CASSPRVFQGAQYF	-	many	TRBJ2-7	14	TRBV7-9
TGCGCCAGCAGCCATGCACCGGGACTAGCAATCTCCGAGCAGTTCTTC	CASSHAPGLAISEQFF	TRBD2	-	TRBJ2-1	16	TRBV4-1
TGTGCCAGCAATTGGGGGGGCGGGTATGGCTACACCTTC	CASNWGGGYGYTF	-	many	TRBJ1-2	13	TRBV2
TGTGCCAGCAGTTTGGGGGAGGCCGGGGAGCTGTTTTTT	CASSLGEAGELFF	-	many	TRBJ2-2	13	TRBV12-3/TRBV12-4
TGTGCCAGCAGCTTCCCGGGACTCCTACTCGAGCAGTACTTC	CASSFPGLLLEQYF	-	many	TRBJ2-7	14	TRBV5-6
TGTGCCAGCAGCTTAGGCCGATGGACAGTCTGGTGGAGGGAGCTGTTTTTT	CASSLGRWTVWWRELFF	-	-	TRBJ2-2	17	TRBV7-2
TGTGCCAGCAGCTTAGCTAGCGGGGCGGGCGAAAAACTGTTTTTT	CASSLASGAGEKLFF	-	few	TRBJ1-4	15	TRBV7-6
TGTGCCTGGATTAAAAACCTGAGGGACTATGGCTACACCTTC	CAWIKNLRDYGYTF	-	many	TRBJ1-2	14	TRBV30
TGTGCCAGCCCCAGCGGATACACCGGGGAGCTGTTTTTT	CASPSGYTGELFF	-	once	TRBJ2-2	13	TRBV19
TGTGCCAGCAGCCACCTCACCGGGAGTTTGAACGAGCAGTACTTC	CASSHLTGSLNEQYF	-	many	TRBJ2-7	15	TRBV3-1
TGTGCCAGCAGACAAAGGGGTAGCGGGATCAGACCTAGCACAGATACGCAGTATTTT	CASRQRGSGIRPSTDTQYF	TRBD2	-	TRBJ2-3	19	TRBV12-3/TRBV12-4
TGTGCCAGCAGACACGGGACTAGCGAGAGAGATGAGCAGTTCTTC	CASRHGTSERDEQFF	TRBD2	few	TRBJ2-1	15	TRBV2
TGTGCCACCACGACAGGGGAACCCACAGATACGCAGTATTTT	CATTTGEPTDTQYF	TRBD1	few	TRBJ2-3	14	TRBV24-1
TGTGCCAGCAGTTACTCGGGGGGCGGTGAGACCCAGTACTTC	CASSYSGGGETQYF	-	many	TRBJ2-5	14	TRBV6-5
TGTGCCAGCAGCTCGTTCGAGTCACCCCTCCACTTT	CASSSFESPLHF	-	-	TRBJ1-6	12	TRBV13
TGTGCCAGTAGTCCAGGGGGCAGGAGTGGCGGCTCCTACAATGAGCAGTTCTTC	CASSPGGRSGGSYNEQFF	TRBD1	few	TRBJ2-1	18	TRBV19
TGTGCCAGCAGTTTAGGGGGGGACAGGGAGGGAAATGAGCAGTTCTTC	CASSLGGDREGNEQFF	TRBD1	many	TRBJ2-1	16	TRBV12-3/TRBV12-4
TGCAGCGTTCACCCCCGTGGGACTGAAGCTTTCTTT	CSVHPRGTEAFF	-	-	TRBJ1-1	12	TRBV29-1